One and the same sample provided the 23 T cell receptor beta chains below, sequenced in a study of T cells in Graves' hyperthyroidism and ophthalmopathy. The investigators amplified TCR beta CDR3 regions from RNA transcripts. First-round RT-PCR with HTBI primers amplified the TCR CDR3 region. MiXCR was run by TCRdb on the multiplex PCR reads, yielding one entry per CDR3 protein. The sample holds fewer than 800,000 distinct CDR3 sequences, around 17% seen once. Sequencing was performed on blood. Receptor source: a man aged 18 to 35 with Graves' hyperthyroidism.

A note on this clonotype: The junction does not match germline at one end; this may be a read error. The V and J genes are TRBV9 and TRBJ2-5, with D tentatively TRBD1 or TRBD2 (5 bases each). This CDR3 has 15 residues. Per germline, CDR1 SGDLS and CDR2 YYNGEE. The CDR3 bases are TGTGCCAGCAGCTCGGGTCCTCCGGGGCAAGAGACCCAGTGCTTC. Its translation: CASSSGPPGQETQCF.

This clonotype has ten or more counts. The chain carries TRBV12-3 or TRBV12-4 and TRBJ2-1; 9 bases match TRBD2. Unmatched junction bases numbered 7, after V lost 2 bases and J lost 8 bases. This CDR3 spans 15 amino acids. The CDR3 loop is CASSLIQREVDEQFF. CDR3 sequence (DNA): TGTGCCAGCAGTTTAATCCAGCGGGAGGTCGATGAGCAGTTCTTC.

CDR3: CASSLGGSVQETQYF. CDR3 DNA sequence: TGTGCCAGCAGCTTAGGCGGGAGCGTACAAGAGACCCAGTACTTC. The V and J genes are TRBV7-9 and TRBJ2-5; 7 bases match TRBD2. Germline V gene data show CDR1 as SEHNR and CDR2 as FQNEAQ (reference sequence). The CDR3 is 15 residues long. V shed 1 base and J 2 bases; nucleotides not matched to a gene: 4.

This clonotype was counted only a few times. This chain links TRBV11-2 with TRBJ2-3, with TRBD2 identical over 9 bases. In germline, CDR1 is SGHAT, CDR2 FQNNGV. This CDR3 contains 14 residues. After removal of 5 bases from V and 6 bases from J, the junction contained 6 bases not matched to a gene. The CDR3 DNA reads TGTGCCAGCAGCCCGACTAGCGGTGGGGATACGCAGTATTTT. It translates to CASSPTSGGDTQYF.

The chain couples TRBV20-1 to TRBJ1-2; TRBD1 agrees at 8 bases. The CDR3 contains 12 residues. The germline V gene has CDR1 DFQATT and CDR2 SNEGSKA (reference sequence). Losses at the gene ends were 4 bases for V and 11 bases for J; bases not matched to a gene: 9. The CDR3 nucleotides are TGCAGTGCTAACCTCGGACAGGGAAGATACACCTTC. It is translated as CSANLGQGRYTF.

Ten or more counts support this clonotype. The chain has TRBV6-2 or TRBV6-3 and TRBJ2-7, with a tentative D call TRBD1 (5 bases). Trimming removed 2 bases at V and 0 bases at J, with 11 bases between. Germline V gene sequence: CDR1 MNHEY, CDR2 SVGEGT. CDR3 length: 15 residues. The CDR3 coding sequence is TGTGCCAGCAGTTACGGCACAGGCCTCTCCTACGAGCAGTACTTC. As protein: CASSYGTGLSYEQYF.

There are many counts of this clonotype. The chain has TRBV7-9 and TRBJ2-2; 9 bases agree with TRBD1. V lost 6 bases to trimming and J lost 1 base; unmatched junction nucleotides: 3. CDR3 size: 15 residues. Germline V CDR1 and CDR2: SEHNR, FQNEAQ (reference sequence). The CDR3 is CASSPGQGNTGELFF. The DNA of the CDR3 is TGTGCCAGCAGTCCGGGACAGGGGAACACCGGGGAGCTGTTTTTT.

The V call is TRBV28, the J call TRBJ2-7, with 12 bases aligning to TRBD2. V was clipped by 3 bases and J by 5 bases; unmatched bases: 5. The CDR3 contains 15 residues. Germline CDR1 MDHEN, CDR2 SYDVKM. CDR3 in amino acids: CASSLLAGGLDEQYF. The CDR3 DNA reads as TGTGCCAGCAGTTTGCTAGCGGGAGGGCTCGACGAGCAGTACTTC.

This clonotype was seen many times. This CDR3 is CSVEASGAGDTQYF. Here the CDR3 DNA reads TGCAGCGTTGAGGCTAGCGGGGCGGGAGATACGCAGTATTTT. The J gene is TRBJ2-3, the V gene TRBV29-1, with 9 bases aligning to TRBD2. CDR3 length equals 14 residues. V lost 3 bases, J lost 5 bases, and 6 bases stayed unmatched. Germline V gene sequence: CDR1 SQVTM, CDR2 ANQGSEA.

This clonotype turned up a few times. The CDR3 DNA is TGTGCCAGTTCGTTTGGGCTGCAGTCTGGCTACACCTTC. Protein product: CASSFGLQSGYTF. This sequence joins TRBV25-1 and TRBJ1-2; unclear D gene. Trimming stripped 9 bases from V and 7 bases from J, with 18 bases between. Germline V gene sequence: CDR1 MGHDK, CDR2 SYGVNS. CDR3 size: 13 residues.

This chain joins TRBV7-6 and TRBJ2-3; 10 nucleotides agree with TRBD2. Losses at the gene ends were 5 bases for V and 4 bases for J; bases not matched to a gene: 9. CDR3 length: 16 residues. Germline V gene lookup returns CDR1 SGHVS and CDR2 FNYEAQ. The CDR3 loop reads CASSPHLAGASDTQYF. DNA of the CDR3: TGTGCCAGCAGCCCACATCTAGCGGGGGCCTCAGATACGCAGTATTTT.

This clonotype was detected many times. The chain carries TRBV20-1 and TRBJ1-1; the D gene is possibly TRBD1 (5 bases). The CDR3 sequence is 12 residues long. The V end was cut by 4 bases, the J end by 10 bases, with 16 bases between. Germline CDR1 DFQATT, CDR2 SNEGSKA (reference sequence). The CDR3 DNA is TGCAGTGCTAAAGACAGATCCAGAGGAGCTTTCTTT. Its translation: CSAKDRSRGAFF.

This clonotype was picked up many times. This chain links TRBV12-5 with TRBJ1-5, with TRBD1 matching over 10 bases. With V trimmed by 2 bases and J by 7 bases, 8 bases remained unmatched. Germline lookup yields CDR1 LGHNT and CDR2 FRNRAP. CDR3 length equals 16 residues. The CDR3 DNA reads TGTGCTAGTGGTTTGATGACAGGGGGCGCAGACCAGCCCCAGCATTTT. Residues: CASGLMTGGADQPQHF. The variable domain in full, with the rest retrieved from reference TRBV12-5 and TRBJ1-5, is DARVTQTPRHKVTEMGQEVTMRCQPILGHNTVFWYRQTMMQGLELLAYFRNRAPLDDSGMPKDRFSAEMPDATLATLKIQPSEPRDSAVYFCASGLMTGGADQPQHFGDGTRLSIL.

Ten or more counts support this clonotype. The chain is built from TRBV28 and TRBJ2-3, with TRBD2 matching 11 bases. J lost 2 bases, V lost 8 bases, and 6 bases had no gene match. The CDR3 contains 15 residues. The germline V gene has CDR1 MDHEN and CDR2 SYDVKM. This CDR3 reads CASLAGGPFTDTQYF. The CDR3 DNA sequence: TGTGCCAGCCTAGCGGGAGGCCCTTTCACAGATACGCAGTATTTT. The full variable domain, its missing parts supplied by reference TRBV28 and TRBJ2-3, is DVKVTQSSRYLVKRTGEKVFLECVQDMDHENMFWYRQDPGLGLRLIYFSYDVKMKEKGDIPEGYSVSREKKERFSLILESASTNQTSMYLCASLAGGPFTDTQYFGPGTRLTVL.

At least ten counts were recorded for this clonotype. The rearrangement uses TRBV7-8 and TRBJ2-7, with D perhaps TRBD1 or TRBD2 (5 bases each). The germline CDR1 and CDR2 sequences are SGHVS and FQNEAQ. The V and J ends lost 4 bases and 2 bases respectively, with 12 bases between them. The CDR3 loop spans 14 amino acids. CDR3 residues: CASSSPGTPYEQYF. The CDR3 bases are TGTGCCAGCAGCTCACCCGGGACCCCCTACGAGCAGTACTTC.

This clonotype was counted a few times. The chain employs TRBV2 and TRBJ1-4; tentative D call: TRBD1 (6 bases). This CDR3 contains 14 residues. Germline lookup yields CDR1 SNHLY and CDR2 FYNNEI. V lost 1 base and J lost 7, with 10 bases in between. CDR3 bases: TGTGCCAGCAGTGAAGTAGGGGGACTTGAAAAACTGTTTTTT. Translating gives CASSEVGGLEKLFF.

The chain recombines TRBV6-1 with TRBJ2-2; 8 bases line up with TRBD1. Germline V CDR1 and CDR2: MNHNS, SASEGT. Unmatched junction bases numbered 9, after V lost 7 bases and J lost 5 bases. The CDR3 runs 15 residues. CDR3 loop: CASNQGTGRTGELFF. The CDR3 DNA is TGTGCCAGCAACCAAGGGACAGGCCGGACCGGGGAGCTGTTTTTT.

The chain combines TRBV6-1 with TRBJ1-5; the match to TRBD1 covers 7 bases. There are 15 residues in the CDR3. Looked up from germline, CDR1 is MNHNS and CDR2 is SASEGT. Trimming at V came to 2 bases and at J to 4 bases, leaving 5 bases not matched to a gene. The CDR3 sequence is CASSEYDRVNQPQHF. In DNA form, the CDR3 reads TGTGCCAGCAGTGAATACGACAGGGTAAATCAGCCCCAGCATTTT.

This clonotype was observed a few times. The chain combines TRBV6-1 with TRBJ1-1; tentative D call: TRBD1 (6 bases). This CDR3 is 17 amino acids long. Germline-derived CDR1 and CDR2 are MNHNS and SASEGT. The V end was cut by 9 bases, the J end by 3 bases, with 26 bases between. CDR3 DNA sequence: TGTGCCAGTGGGATCCCCCAGGGAAAGGGGGGCGACACTGAAGCTTTCTTT. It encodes CASGIPQGKGGDTEAFF.

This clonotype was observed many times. The CDR3 DNA sequence: TGTGCCAGCAGTTTATTGGGGTTCCTTAACTATGGCTACACCTTC. It translates to CASSLLGFLNYGYTF. This chain connects TRBV28 to TRBJ1-2; no definite D call. Germline CDR1 and CDR2: MDHEN and SYDVKM. Trimming cost V 1 base and J 1 base, with 10 bases left between them. The length of the CDR3 is 15 residues.

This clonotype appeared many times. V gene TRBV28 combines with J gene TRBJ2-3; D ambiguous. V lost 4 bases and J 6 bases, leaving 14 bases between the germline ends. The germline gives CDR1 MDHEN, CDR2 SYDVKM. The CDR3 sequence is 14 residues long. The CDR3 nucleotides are TGTGCCAGCAGTTCCCAACTAAGACTGGATACGCAGTATTTT. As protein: CASSSQLRLDTQYF.

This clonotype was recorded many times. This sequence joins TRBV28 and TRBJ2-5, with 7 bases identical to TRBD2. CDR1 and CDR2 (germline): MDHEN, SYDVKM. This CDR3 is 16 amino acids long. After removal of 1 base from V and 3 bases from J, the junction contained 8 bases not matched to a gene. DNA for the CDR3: TGTGCCAGCAGTTTATTCTGGGCTAGCGGTGAAGAGACCCAGTACTTC. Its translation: CASSLFWASGEETQYF.

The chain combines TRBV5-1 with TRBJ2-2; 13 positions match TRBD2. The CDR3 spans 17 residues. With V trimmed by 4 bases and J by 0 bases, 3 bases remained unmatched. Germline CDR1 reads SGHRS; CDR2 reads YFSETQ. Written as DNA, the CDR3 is TGCGCCAGCAGCGAGGGACTAGCGGGGCCGAACACCGGGGAGCTGTTTTTT. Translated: CASSEGLAGPNTGELFF.